This T cell receptor (beta chain) was observed in a study of T cell responses to AZD1222 COVID-19 vaccine. As concerns this clone: Its matching antigen is unknown.

The CDR3 consists of 13 residues. Germline V gene data show CDR1 as KGHSH and CDR2 as LQKENI. V lost 5 bases and J 3 bases, leaving 8 bases between the germline ends. Here immunoSEQ multiplex PCR was the method, and the copy in TCRdb shows in-frame clones only, minus some. Here the sample spans 130,000 or so clones, roughly 94% being singletons. Whole-study findings and limits: Baseline antibody screening turned up just a handful of seropositive AZD1222 recipients. Across spike, vaccine-associated CD4 TCRs were found, dominant at 160-218 and 743-854.

The TCR was taken from an adult in good health. Material: peripheral blood, obtained on day 0 of AZD1222 vaccination. The chain uses TRBV18 and TRBJ1-5, with unresolved D. The chain's CDR3 is CASSVMDNQPQHF. The CDR3 DNA is TGTGCCAGCTCAGTAATGGACAATCAGCCCCAGCATTTT.